The 23 T cell receptor beta chains below were found in one sample sequenced in a study of blood T cell repertoires in COVID-19. Libraries were prepared by immunoSEQ multiplex PCR; TCRdb keeps only in-frame clonotypes and omits some of them. The top ten hold roughly 6.9% of the sample, which has approximately 190,000 clones, almost 85% seen once. The specimen sequenced was peripheral blood. The source of these receptors is a human donor with acute or convalescent COVID-19. The donor label of this sample is uncertain.

The chain couples TRBV6-6 to TRBJ2-1, with 10 nucleotides matching TRBD1. V trimming: 7 bases; J trimming: 2 bases; junction bases outside the gene matches: 5. This CDR3 is built from 15 residues. Per the germline V gene, CDR1 is MNHNY and CDR2 is SVGAGI (reference sequence). In DNA, the CDR3 is TGTGCCAGCATCTTAGACAGGGGGCCCTACAATGAGCAGTTCTTC. As protein: CASILDRGPYNEQFF.

In regard to this clone: Distinct nucleotide sequences in the sample also encode this CDR3. The chain links TRBV5-1 to TRBJ1-1; TRBD1 matches 8 bases. Germline values: CDR1 SGHRS, CDR2 YFSETQ. The CDR3 consists of 14 residues. Unmatched junction bases numbered 4, after V lost 2 bases and J lost 4 bases. The CDR3 bases are TGCGCCAGCAGCTTACAGGGGGGCGGCACTGAAGCTTTCTTT. This translates into CASSLQGGGTEAFF.

The V and J genes are TRBV2 and TRBJ2-4, with D maybe TRBD2 (6 bases). The germline V gene has CDR1 SNHLY and CDR2 FYNNEI. CDR3 length equals 13 residues. The V end lost 4 bases, the J end lost 7 bases, and 11 bases lay between the germline ends. The CDR3 loop reads CASSVVGRNIQYF. In nucleotides, the CDR3 is TGTGCCAGCAGTGTAGTAGGGAGGAACATTCAGTACTTC.

As to this clone: The same CDR3 also results from other DNA sequences found in this sample. The J gene is TRBJ2-7, the V gene TRBV7-2, with TRBD1 matching over 7 bases. Trimming took 2 bases from V and 3 from J; bases not matched to a gene: 1. Germline V lookup: CDR1 SGHTA, CDR2 FQGNSA. This CDR3 has 13 residues. The CDR3 region has the DNA TGTGCCAGCAGCTTATCAGGGGGCTACGAGCAGTACTTC. As protein: CASSLSGGYEQYF.

This chain links TRBV3-1 (or the pseudogene TRBV3-2) with TRBJ1-5; 7 positions match TRBD1. CDR1 and CDR2 from the germline V gene are LGHDT and YNNKEL (reference sequence). The CDR3 spans 16 residues. The junction had 4 bases not matched to a gene; V was cut back by 2 bases and J by 0 bases. The CDR3 DNA follows: TGTGCCAGCAGCCAAACAGGGGACCCTAGCAATCAGCCCCAGCATTTT. It encodes CASSQTGDPSNQPQHF.

V gene TRBV27 combines with J gene TRBJ2-1; D is possibly TRBD1 (5 bases). The germline V gene encodes CDR1 MNHEY and CDR2 SMNVEV (reference sequence). The germline V and J ends were trimmed by 6 bases and 6 bases, with 18 bases remaining between them. The CDR3 consists of 15 residues. The CDR3 nucleotides are TGTGCCAGCAGCAAAACAGGAGCTTACAGCAATGAGCAGTTCTTC. Protein product: CASSKTGAYSNEQFF.

J is TRBJ2-1 and V is TRBV5-5; no clear D gene. V was clipped by 2 bases and J by 9 bases, with 12 bases between them. The CDR3 extends over 13 amino acids. Germline values: CDR1 SGHKS, CDR2 YYEKEE (reference sequence). This chain's CDR3 is CASSLWQDVEQFF. CDR3 nucleotide sequence: TGTGCCAGCAGCTTATGGCAGGATGTTGAGCAGTTCTTC.

This clone was found once. The rearrangement uses TRBV5-4 and TRBJ2-5, with TRBD1 as a possible D gene (5 bases). The germline V and J ends were trimmed by 0 bases and 5 bases, with 8 bases remaining between them. Germline loops: CDR1 SGHNT, CDR2 YYREEE (reference sequence). The CDR3 length is 13 residues. CDR3 DNA sequence: TGTGCCAGCAGCTTGGTAGGGGCGGAGACCCAGTACTTC. Translated, it gives CASSLVGAETQYF.

This chain links TRBV11-2 with TRBJ2-5, with a tentative D call TRBD2 (5 bases). CDR1 and CDR2 from the germline V gene are SGHAT and FQNNGV. Trimming shortened V by 1 base and J by 7 bases, and 10 bases separated the two germline ends. The CDR3 spans 13 residues. CDR3 coding DNA: TGTGCCAGCAGCTTAGGAGGGCCCGGGACCCAGTACTTC. Translating it yields CASSLGGPGTQYF.

This clone was seen only a few times. This chain links TRBV30 with TRBJ2-7, with 11 nucleotides matching TRBD2. In germline, CDR1 is GTSNPN, CDR2 SVGIG (reference sequence). Germline trimming cut 3 bases from V and 3 bases from J; bases unmatched to any gene: 1. The CDR3 loop spans 13 amino acids. The CDR3 protein is CAWRLAGGYEQYF. CDR3 sequence (DNA): TGTGCCTGGAGGCTAGCGGGGGGCTACGAGCAGTACTTC. Supplemented by reference TRBV30 and TRBJ2-7, the full variable domain reads SQTIHQWPATLVQPVGSPLSLECTVEGTSNPNLYWYRQAAGRGLQLLFYSVGIGQISSEVPQNLSASRPQDRQFILSSKKLLLSDSGFYLCAWRLAGGYEQYFGPGTRLTVT.

CDR3: CASSRDRGGAFF. The CDR3 nucleotides read TGTGCCAGCAGCCGGGACAGGGGAGGGGCTTTCTTT. The chain employs TRBV6-5 and TRBJ1-1; 10 bases are a match to TRBD1. V gave up 6 bases and J gave up 11 bases; unmatched junction bases: 6. The CDR3 is 12 amino acids. Looked up from germline, CDR1 is MNHEY and CDR2 is SVGAGI.

The chain recombines TRBV11-2 with TRBJ2-2, with TRBD1 identical over 8 bases. The ends lost 7 bases at V and 5 bases at J; junction bases unmatched: 0. The CDR3 has 12 amino acids. Germline V gives CDR1 SGHAT, CDR2 FQNNGV. DNA for the CDR3: TGTGCCAGCAACAGGGGGACCGGGGAGCTGTTTTTT. This encodes CASNRGTGELFF.

The rearrangement links TRBV10-3 to TRBJ1-6; 8 bases are shared with TRBD1. This CDR3 comprises 14 residues. Germline lookup yields CDR1 ENHRY and CDR2 SYGVKD. Germline trimming cut 6 bases from V and 7 bases from J; bases unmatched to any gene: 5. Here the CDR3 DNA reads TGTGCCATCAGGGTTACAGGGGGAAATTCACCCCTCCACTTT. Residues: CAIRVTGGNSPLHF.

This chain uses TRBV28 with TRBJ1-4; no firm D call. This CDR3 comprises 18 residues. Germline V gene lookup returns CDR1 MDHEN and CDR2 SYDVKM. V lost 2 bases to trimming and J lost 0 bases, with 16 bases between them. CDR3 coding DNA: TGTGCCAGCAGTTTAGGGCCCTCGTCGGGAGCAACTAATGAAAAACTGTTTTTT. Protein sequence: CASSLGPSSGATNEKLFF.

The chain uses TRBV27 and TRBJ1-4, with a tentative D call TRBD1 (5 bases). Between the trimmed V and J ends, which lost 6 bases and 5 bases, there was a span of 16 bases. Germline V CDR1 and CDR2: MNHEY, SMNVEV (reference sequence). The CDR3 is 15 residues long. The CDR3 bases are TGTGCCAGCAGCCTCGGGGGAGATCCCAATGAAAAACTGTTTTTT. It is translated as CASSLGGDPNEKLFF.

The chain carries TRBV5-5 and TRBJ1-1; unclear D gene. Germline V gene data show CDR1 as SGHKS and CDR2 as YYEKEE (reference sequence). V lost 1 base and J lost 0, with 7 bases in between. This CDR3 contains 14 residues. The CDR3 DNA follows: TGTGCCAGCAGCTTGTACAGACTGAACACTGAAGCTTTCTTT. This encodes CASSLYRLNTEAFF.

The V call is TRBV5-4, the J call TRBJ2-4; 14 bases align to TRBD2. V was clipped by 7 bases and J by 2 bases; unmatched bases: 14. The CDR3 sequence is 19 residues long. Germline V gene data show CDR1 as SGHNT and CDR2 as YYREEE (reference sequence). The DNA of the CDR3 is TGTGCCAGCCGCTACCCGGGACTAGCGGGAGAGGGGACCAAAAACATTCAGTACTTC. This gives the protein CASRYPGLAGEGTKNIQYF.

This clone has more than one count but fewer than ten. The identical CDR3 is also encoded by other nucleotide sequences in the sample. This rearrangement joins TRBV19 to TRBJ1-1, with a tentative D call TRBD1 (6 bases). Germline V lookup: CDR1 LNHDA, CDR2 SQIVND (reference sequence). The V end was cut by 1 base, the J end by 1 base, with 7 bases between. The CDR3 contains 14 residues. CDR3 bases: TGTGCCAGTAGTATAGTAGGGGGGAACACTGAAGCTTTCTTT. Protein: CASSIVGGNTEAFF.

The J gene is TRBJ1-5, the V gene TRBV15, with TRBD1 identical over 7 bases. Per germline, CDR1 LNHNV and CDR2 YYDKDF (reference sequence). The ends lost 0 bases at V and 6 bases at J; junction bases unmatched: 8. The length of the CDR3 is 16 residues. DNA of the CDR3: TGTGCCACCAGCAGAGATTCGGCCAGGGGGATTCAGCCCCAGCATTTT. Residues: CATSRDSARGIQPQHF.

The chain couples TRBV30 to TRBJ1-2; 7 bases are a match to TRBD1. From germline, CDR1 is GTSNPN and CDR2 SVGIG (reference sequence). This CDR3 has 13 residues. V dropped 2 bases and J dropped 4; count of bases not matched to a gene: 4. The CDR3 loop is CAWSPQGFYGYTF. CDR3 in DNA: TGTGCCTGGAGTCCACAGGGGTTCTATGGCTACACCTTC.

This chain uses TRBV5-4 with TRBJ2-7, with 9 nucleotides matching TRBD1. The CDR3 length is 17 residues. J lost 4 bases, V lost 4 bases, and 15 bases had no gene match. Germline lookup yields CDR1 SGHNT and CDR2 YYREEE (reference sequence). DNA of the CDR3: TGTGCCAGCAGCCCTACAGGGGGCCCCCTCAGCACATACGAGCAGTACTTC. As protein: CASSPTGGPLSTYEQYF.

J is TRBJ1-2 and V is TRBV27; D call uncertain. The CDR3 contains 12 residues. V was shortened by 8 bases and J by 0 bases, with 7 bases between the two germline ends. CDR1 is MNHEY, CDR2 SMNVEV, per germline (reference sequence). CDR3 DNA sequence: TGTGCCAGCTCCCAGACTAACTATGGCTACACCTTC. Translating gives CASSQTNYGYTF.

The rearrangement uses TRBV5-4 and TRBJ2-2, with 10 bases matching TRBD2. V trimming: 1 base; J trimming: 7 bases; junction bases outside the gene matches: 7. The CDR3 is 16 amino acids. The germline CDR1 and CDR2 sequences are SGHNT and YYREEE (reference sequence). The CDR3: CASSLRVAGGGGELFF. The CDR3 DNA follows: TGTGCCAGCAGCTTGCGGGTAGCGGGAGGCGGCGGGGAGCTGTTTTTT.